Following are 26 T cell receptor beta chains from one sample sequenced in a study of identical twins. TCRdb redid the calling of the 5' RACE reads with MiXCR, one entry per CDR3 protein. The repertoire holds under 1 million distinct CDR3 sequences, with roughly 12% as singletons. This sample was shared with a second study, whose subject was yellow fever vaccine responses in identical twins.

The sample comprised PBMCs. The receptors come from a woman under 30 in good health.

The CDR3 spells CAISDQDLSTDTQYF. CDR3 sequence (DNA): TGTGCCATCAGTGATCAGGACCTAAGCACAGATACGCAGTATTTT. The J gene is TRBJ2-3, the V gene TRBV10-3; D is undetermined. The V gene lost 3 bases and the J gene lost 0 bases, with 10 bases spanning the gap. Germline V gene data show CDR1 as ENHRY and CDR2 as SYGVKD. This CDR3 contains 15 residues.

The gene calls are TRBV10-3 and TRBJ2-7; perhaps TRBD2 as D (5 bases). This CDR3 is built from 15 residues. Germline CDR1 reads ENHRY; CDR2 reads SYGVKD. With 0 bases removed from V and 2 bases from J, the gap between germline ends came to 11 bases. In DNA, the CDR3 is TGTGCCATCAGTGAGTCGACCGACGGGGCCTACGAGCAGTACGTC. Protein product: CAISESTDGAYEQYV.

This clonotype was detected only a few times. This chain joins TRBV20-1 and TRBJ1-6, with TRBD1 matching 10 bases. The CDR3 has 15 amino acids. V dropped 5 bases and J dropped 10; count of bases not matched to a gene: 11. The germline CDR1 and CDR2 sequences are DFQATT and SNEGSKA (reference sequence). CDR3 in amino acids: CSARRQGAAPSPLHF. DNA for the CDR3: TGCAGTGCTCGCCGACAGGGGGCCGCACCCTCACCCCTCCACTTT.

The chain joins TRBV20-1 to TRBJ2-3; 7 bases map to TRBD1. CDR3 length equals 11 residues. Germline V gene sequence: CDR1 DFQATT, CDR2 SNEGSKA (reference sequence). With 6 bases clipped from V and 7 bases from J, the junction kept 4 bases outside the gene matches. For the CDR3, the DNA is TGCAGTGCCGCAGGGGGTCATACGCAGTATTTT. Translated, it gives CSAAGGHTQYF.

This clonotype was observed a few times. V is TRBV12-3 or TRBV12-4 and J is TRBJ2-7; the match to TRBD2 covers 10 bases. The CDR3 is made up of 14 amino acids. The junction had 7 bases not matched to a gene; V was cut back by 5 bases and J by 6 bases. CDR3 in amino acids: CASSSDLAGAEQYV. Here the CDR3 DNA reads TGTGCCAGCAGTAGCGACCTAGCGGGGGCCGAGCAGTACGTC.

The CDR3, as DNA: TGTGCCAGCTCACCATCCCTGGGACAGTACTACGAGCAGTACTTC. Protein sequence: CASSPSLGQYYEQYF. The J gene is TRBJ2-7, the V gene TRBV18, with 7 bases that match TRBD1. The junction had 7 bases not matched to a gene; V was cut back by 2 bases and J by 3 bases. Germline assignment: CDR1 KGHSH and CDR2 LQKENI. The CDR3 extends over 15 amino acids.

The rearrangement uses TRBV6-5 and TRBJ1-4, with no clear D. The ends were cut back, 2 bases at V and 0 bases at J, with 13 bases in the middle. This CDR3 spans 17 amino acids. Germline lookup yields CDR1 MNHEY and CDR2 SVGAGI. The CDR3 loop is CASSYDMGTATNEKLFF. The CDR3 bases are TGTGCCAGCAGTTACGACATGGGAACAGCAACTAATGAAAAACTGTTTTTT.

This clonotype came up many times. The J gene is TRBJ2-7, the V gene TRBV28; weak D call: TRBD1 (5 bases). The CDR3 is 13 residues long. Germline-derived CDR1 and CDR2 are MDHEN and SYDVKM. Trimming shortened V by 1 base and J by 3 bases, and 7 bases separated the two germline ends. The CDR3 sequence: CASSLSGYYEQYF. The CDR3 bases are TGTGCCAGCAGTTTATCAGGGTACTACGAGCAGTACTTC. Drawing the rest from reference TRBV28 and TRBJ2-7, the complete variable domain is DVKVTQSSRYLVKRTGEKVFLECVQDMDHENMFWYRQDPGLGLRLIYFSYDVKMKEKGDIPEGYSVSREKKERFSLILESASTNQTSMYLCASSLSGYYEQYFGPGTRLTVT.

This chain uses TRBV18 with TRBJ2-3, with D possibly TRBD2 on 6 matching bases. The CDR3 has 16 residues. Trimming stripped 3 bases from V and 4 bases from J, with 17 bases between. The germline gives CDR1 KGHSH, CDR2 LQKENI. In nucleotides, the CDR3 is TGTGCCAGCTCACCTTCGCGGGACTTCAAGGCAGATACGCAGTATTTT. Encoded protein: CASSPSRDFKADTQYF. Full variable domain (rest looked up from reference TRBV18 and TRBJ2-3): NAGVMQNPRHLVRRRGQEARLRCSPMKGHSHVYWYRQLPEEGLKFMVYLQKENIIDESGMPKERFSAEFPKEGPSILRIQQVVRGDSAAYFCASSPSRDFKADTQYFGPGTRLTVL.

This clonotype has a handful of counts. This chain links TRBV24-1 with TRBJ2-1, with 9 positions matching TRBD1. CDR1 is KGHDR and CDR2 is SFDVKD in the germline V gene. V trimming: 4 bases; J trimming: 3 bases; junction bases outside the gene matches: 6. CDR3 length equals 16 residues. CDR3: CATSDPDRGNYNEQFF. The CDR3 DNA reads TGTGCCACCAGTGACCCAGACAGGGGGAACTACAATGAGCAGTTCTTC.

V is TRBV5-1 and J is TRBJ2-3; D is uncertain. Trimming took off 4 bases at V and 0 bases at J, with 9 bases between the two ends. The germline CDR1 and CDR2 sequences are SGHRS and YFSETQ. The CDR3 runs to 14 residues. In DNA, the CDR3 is TGCGCCAGCAGCGAACCCTTGAGCACAGATACGCAGTATTTT. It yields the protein CASSEPLSTDTQYF.

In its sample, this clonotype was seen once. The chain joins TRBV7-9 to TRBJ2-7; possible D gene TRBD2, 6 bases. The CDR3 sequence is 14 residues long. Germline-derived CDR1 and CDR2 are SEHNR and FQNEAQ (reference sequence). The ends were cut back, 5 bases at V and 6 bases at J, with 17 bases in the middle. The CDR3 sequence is CASSPPEGTGEQYF. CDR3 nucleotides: TGTGCCAGCAGCCCCCCGGAGGGTACGGGCGAGCAGTACTTC.

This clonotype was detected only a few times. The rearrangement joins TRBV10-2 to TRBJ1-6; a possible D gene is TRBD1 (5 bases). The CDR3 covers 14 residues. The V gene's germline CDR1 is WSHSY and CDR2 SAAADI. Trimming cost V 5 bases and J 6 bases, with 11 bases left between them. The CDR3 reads CASSSSGFNSPLHF. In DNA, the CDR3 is TGCGCCAGCAGTTCGTCAGGGTTTAATTCACCCCTCCACTTT.

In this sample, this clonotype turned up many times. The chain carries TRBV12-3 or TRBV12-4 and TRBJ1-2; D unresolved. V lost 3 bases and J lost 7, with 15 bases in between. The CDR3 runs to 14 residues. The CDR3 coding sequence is TGTGCCAGCAGTTTTGGAAAGGGTCTAGGTGGCTACACCTTC. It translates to CASSFGKGLGGYTF.

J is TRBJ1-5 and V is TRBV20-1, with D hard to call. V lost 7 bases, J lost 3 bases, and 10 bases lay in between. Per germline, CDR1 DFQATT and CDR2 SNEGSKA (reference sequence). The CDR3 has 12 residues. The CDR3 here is CSDPSYNQPQHF. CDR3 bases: TGCAGTGACCCCAGCTACAATCAGCCCCAGCATTTT.

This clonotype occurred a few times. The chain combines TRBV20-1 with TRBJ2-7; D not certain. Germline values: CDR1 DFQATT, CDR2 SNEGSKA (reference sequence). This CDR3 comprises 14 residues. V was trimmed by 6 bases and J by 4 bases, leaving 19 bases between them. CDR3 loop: CSALGETEVYEQYV. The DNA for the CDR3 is TGCAGTGCCCTGGGCGAAACGGAAGTTTACGAGCAGTACGTC.

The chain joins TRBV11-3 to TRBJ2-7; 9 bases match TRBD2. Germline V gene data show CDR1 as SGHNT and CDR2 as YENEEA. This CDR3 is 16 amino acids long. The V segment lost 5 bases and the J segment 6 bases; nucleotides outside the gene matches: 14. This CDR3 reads CASSLAPSGEVGEQYV. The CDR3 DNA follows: TGTGCCAGCAGCCTAGCTCCTAGCGGGGAGGTCGGCGAGCAGTACGTC.

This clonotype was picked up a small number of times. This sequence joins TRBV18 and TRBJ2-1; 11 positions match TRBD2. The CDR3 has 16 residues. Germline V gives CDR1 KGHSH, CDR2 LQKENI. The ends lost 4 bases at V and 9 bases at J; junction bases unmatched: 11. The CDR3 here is CASSLNRLAGTVEQFF. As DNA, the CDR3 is TGTGCCAGCTCACTAAATCGACTAGCGGGAACGGTTGAGCAGTTCTTC.

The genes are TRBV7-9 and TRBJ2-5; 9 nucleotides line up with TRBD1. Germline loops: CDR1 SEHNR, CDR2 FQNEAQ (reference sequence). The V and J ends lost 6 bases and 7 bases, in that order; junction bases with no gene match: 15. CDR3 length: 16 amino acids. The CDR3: CASRPPGTGSIGTQYF. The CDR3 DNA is TGTGCCAGCAGACCACCCGGGACAGGGTCGATTGGGACCCAGTACTTC.

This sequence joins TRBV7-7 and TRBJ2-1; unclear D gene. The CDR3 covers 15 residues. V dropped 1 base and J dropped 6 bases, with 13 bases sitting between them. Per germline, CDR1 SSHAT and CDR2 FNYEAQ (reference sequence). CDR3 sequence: CASSLGSQNSNEQFF. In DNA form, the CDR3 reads TGTGCCAGCAGCTTAGGATCCCAAAACTCCAATGAGCAGTTCTTC.

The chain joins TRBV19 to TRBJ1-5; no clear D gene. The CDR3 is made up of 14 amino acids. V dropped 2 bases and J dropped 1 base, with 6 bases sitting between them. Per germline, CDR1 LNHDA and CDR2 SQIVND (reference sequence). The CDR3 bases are TGTGCCAGTAGTATACAGGAAAGCAATCAGCCCCAGCATTTT. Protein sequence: CASSIQESNQPQHF.

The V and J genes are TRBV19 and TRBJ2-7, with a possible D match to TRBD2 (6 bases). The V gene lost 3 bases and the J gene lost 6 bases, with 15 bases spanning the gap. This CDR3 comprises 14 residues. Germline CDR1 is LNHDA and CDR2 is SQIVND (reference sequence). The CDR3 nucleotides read TGTGCCAGTAGTATCCCCGGGTCGGGGGTCGAGCAGTACTTC. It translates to CASSIPGSGVEQYF. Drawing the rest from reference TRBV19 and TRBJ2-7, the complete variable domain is DGGITQSPKYLFRKEGQNVTLSCEQNLNHDAMYWYRQDPGQGLRLIYYSQIVNDFQKGDIAEGYSVSREKKESFPLTVTSAQKNPTAFYLCASSIPGSGVEQYFGPGTRLTVT.

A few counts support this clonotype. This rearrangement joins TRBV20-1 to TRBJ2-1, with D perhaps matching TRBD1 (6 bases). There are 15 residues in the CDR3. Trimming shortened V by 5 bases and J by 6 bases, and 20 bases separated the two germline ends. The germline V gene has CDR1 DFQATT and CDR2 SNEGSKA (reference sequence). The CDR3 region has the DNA TGCAGTGCTTCGGTAGGGGGTGGTCGAGGCAATGAGCAGTTCTTC. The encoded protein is CSASVGGGRGNEQFF.

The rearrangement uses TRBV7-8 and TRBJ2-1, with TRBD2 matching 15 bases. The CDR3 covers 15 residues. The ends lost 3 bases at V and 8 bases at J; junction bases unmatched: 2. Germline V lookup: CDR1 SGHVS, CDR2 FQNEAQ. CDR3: CASSFGLAGGYEQFF. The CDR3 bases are TGTGCCAGCAGCTTCGGACTAGCGGGAGGGTATGAGCAGTTCTTC.

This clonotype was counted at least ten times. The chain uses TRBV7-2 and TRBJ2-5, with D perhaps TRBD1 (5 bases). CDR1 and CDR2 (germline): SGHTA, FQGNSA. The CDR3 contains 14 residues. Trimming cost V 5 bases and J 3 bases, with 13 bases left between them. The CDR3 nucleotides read TGTGCCAGCAGCCGAGGACATACTAAAGAGACCCAGTACTTC. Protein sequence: CASSRGHTKETQYF.

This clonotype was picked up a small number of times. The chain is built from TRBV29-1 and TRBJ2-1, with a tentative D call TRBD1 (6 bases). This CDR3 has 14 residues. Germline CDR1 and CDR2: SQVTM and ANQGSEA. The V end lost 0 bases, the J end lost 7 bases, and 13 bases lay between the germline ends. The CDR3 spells CSVEDPNRANEQFF. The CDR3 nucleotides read TGCAGCGTTGAAGATCCCAACAGGGCTAATGAGCAGTTCTTC.